These 7 T cell receptor beta chains were all obtained from the same sample, sequenced in a study of neurological immune-mediated disorders. TCRdb passed the 5' RACE reads through MiXCR, listing each CDR3 protein once. The data hold 55,000 to 70,000 distinct CDR3 sequences, with over 10% observed a single time. Sequenced sample: PBMCs. These receptors all come from a man aged 55 to 70 in good health.

On this clonotype itself: Germline and junction disagree at one end, which may indicate a read error. The rearrangement uses TRBV28 and TRBJ2-3; either TRBD1 or TRBD2 may fit D (5 bases each). CDR1 and CDR2 (germline): MDHEN, SYDVKM. The CDR3 covers 15 residues. This chain's CDR3 is CTSTSIGTDTDTQYF. The CDR3, as DNA: TGTACCAGCACAAGCATCGGGACCGACACAGATACGCAGTATTTT.

This clonotype appeared many times. The V call is TRBV20-1, the J call TRBJ2-1; D is possibly TRBD1 (6 bases). This CDR3 is 14 amino acids long. Trimming stripped 4 bases from V and 0 bases from J, with 10 bases between. CDR1 is DFQATT, CDR2 SNEGSKA, per germline (reference sequence). CDR3 nucleotides: TGCAGTGCTAACGACAGGTACTCCTACAATGAGCAGTTCTTC. This translates into CSANDRYSYNEQFF.

Ten or more counts support this clonotype. The chain combines TRBV15 with TRBJ2-4; TRBD1 agrees at 7 bases. CDR3 length: 15 residues. With V trimmed by 6 bases and J by 0 bases, 5 bases remained unmatched. Germline V gene data show CDR1 as LNHNV and CDR2 as YYDKDF (reference sequence). CDR3 coding DNA: TGTGCCACCAGTACAGGGGCCTTAGCCAAAAACATTCAGTACTTC. Translation gives CATSTGALAKNIQYF.

CDR3 bases: TGTGCCAGCTCACCACTCGTACAGGCGGGACTCTCTGGGGCCAACGTCCTGACTTTC. As protein: CASSPLVQAGLSGANVLTF. The rearrangement joins TRBV18 to TRBJ2-6, with D possibly matching TRBD2 (6 bases). V was clipped by 1 base and J by 0 bases, with 16 bases between them. Germline CDR1 and CDR2: KGHSH and LQKENI. The CDR3 covers 19 residues. Filled out from reference TRBV18 and TRBJ2-6, the complete variable domain reads NAGVMQNPRHLVRRRGQEARLRCSPMKGHSHVYWYRQLPEEGLKFMVYLQKENIIDESGMPKERFSAEFPKEGPSILRIQQVVRGDSAAYFCASSPLVQAGLSGANVLTFGAGSRLTVL.

This clonotype occurred many times. The chain joins TRBV7-2 to TRBJ2-5; perhaps D is TRBD1 or TRBD2 (5 bases each). Germline V gives CDR1 SGHTA, CDR2 FQGNSA. V lost 5 bases, J lost 5 bases, and 21 bases lay in between. The CDR3 sequence is 16 residues long. CDR3 bases: TGTGCCAGCAGCCCTCTGGGGACCACGCTCCCGGAGACCCAGTACTTC. Translating gives CASSPLGTTLPETQYF. The full variable domain, in which reference TRBV7-2 and TRBJ2-5 provide the parts outside the CDR3, is GAGVSQSPSNKVTEKGKDVELRCDPISGHTALYWYRQSLGQGLEFLIYFQGNSAPDKSGLPSDRFSAERTGGSVSTLTIQRTQQEDSAVYLCASSPLGTTLPETQYFGPGTRLLVL.

This clonotype was found many times. The rearrangement links TRBV2 to TRBJ1-5; no clear D. Trimming removed 4 bases from V and 3 bases from J, with 10 bases in between. CDR3 length: 14 residues. Germline V gene data show CDR1 as SNHLY and CDR2 as FYNNEI. The CDR3 coding sequence is TGTGCCAGCAGTGGCGGCAGCGCCAATCAGCCCCAGCATTTT. Its protein product is CASSGGSANQPQHF.

This clonotype was seen many times. The chain uses TRBV11-2 and TRBJ2-7, with 9 bases matching TRBD1. Germline V gene lookup returns CDR1 SGHAT and CDR2 FQNNGV. The CDR3 runs 15 residues. V gave up 5 bases and J gave up 4 bases; unmatched junction bases: 9. Written as DNA, the CDR3 is TGTGCCAGCAGCCCTTCTGGGACAGGGTTTTACGAGCAGTACTTC. This sequence encodes CASSPSGTGFYEQYF. Variable domain in full (rest from reference TRBV11-2 and TRBJ2-7): EAGVAQSPRYKIIEKRQSVAFWCNPISGHATLYWYQQILGQGPKLLIQFQNNGVVDDSQLPKDRFSAERLKGVDSTLKIQPAKLEDSAVYLCASSPSGTGFYEQYFGPGTRLTVT.